This is a list of T cell receptor beta chains from one sample in a study of CD8 T cells in ankylosing spondylitis. TCRdb fed the 5' RACE reads into MiXCR, producing one record per CDR3 protein. The data show 700,000 to 1,000,000 distinct CDR3 sequences, with about an eighth seen just once and 0.51% held by the top ten. Sequenced sample: blood, either unsorted or a sorted T cell fraction (not recorded which). Source of these receptors: a male donor with ankylosing spondylitis. Both conserved end residues are part of each CDR3. D genes are given only for firm matches. Expanded clones are given a class, and other clones once, few, many or no size at all.

TRBJ1-2	TRBV29-1	TRBD1	many	CSVARQGAIYGYTF	TGCAGCGTTGCGAGACAGGGGGCCATCTATGGCTACACCTTC
TRBJ1-3	TRBV20-1	-	many	CSAESSGNTIYF	TGCAGTGCTGAGAGCTCTGGAAACACCATATATTTT
TRBJ2-7	TRBV15	-	-	CATSRESISDGIYF	TGTGCCACCAGCAGAGAGTCTATATCGGATGGAATATACTTC
TRBJ1-2	TRBV20-1	-	many	CSASNRQGYTF	TGCAGTGCTAGTAACAGGCAGGGCTACACCTTC
TRBJ2-5	TRBV5-4	-	few	CASSLSGDLETQYF	TGTGCCAGCAGCCTTTCGGGGGACCTAGAGACCCAGTACTTC
TRBJ1-1	TRBV6-1	TRBD1	-	CASSETGTPEAFF	TGTGCCAGCAGTGAGACAGGGACCCCCGAAGCTTTCTTT
TRBJ1-1	TRBV28	-	-	CAAEGVMNTEAFF	TGTGCCGCCGAAGGGGTAATGAACACTGAAGCTTTCTTT
TRBJ2-3	TRBV20-1	TRBD1	-	CSAPRTGVLTDTQYF	TGCAGTGCCCCCCGGACAGGGGTCCTCACAGATACGCAGTATTTT
TRBJ2-1	TRBV7-8	-	few	CASSVSETNEQFF	TGTGCCAGCAGCGTTAGCGAAACTAATGAGCAGTTCTTC
TRBJ1-2	TRBV6-1	TRBD1	many	CASSRHVTGESTYGYTF	TGTGCCAGCAGCCGCCACGTCACAGGGGAATCAACCTATGGCTACACCTTC
TRBJ1-1	TRBV7-3	-	many	CASSLGPPPNTEAFF	TGTGCCAGCAGCTTAGGGCCCCCGCCGAACACTGAAGCTTTCTTT
TRBJ2-1	TRBV6-2/TRBV6-3	-	-	CAIKSGYSYNEQFF	TGTGCCATCAAGAGCGGGTACTCCTACAATGAGCAGTTCTTC
TRBJ2-1	TRBV10-3	-	few	CAISERGVSYNEQFF	TGTGCCATCAGTGAGAGGGGGGTCTCCTACAATGAGCAGTTCTTC
TRBJ2-3	TRBV7-2	-	many	CASSLGSRTDTQYF	TGTGCCAGCAGCTTAGGTTCTAGGACAGATACGCAGTATTTT
TRBJ1-5	TRBV7-6	-	-	CASSSGNRERPNQPQHF	TGTGCCAGCAGCTCAGGGAACAGGGAGAGACCAAATCAGCCCCAGCATTTT
TRBJ1-1	TRBV6-1	-	many	CASSLLRGLKGWF	TGTGCCAGCAGTCTATTAAGGGGATTAAAGGGATGGTTT
TRBJ1-2	TRBV20-1	TRBD1	-	CSARGDRILDGYTF	TGCAGTGCTAGAGGGGACAGGATTTTAGACGGCTACACCTTC
TRBJ2-6	TRBV7-3	-	-	CASSLQRSGANVLTF	TGTGCCAGCAGCTTACAGCGTTCTGGGGCCAACGTCCTGACTTTC
TRBJ1-1	TRBV20-1	-	-	CSATRAGSETEAFF	TGCAGTGCAACAAGAGCTGGCAGCGAAACGGAAGCTTTCTTT
TRBJ1-5	TRBV6-2/TRBV6-3	-	-	CASTIGTYQPQHF	TGTGCCAGCACCATAGGGACCTATCAGCCCCAGCATTTT
TRBJ1-1	TRBV19	-	few	CASRQDPVMNTEAFF	TGTGCCAGTAGACAGGACCCGGTCATGAACACTGAAGCTTTCTTT
TRBJ2-1	TRBV29-1	TRBD2	few	CSVHPTWTSGNENEQFF	TGCAGCGTTCACCCTACCTGGACTAGCGGGAATGAGAATGAGCAGTTCTTC
TRBJ1-5	TRBV20-1	-	few	CSARWGEGQPQHF	TGCAGTGCTAGATGGGGTGAGGGTCAGCCCCAGCATTTT
TRBJ1-2	TRBV6-5	-	-	CASSYSSGGEGNYGYTF	TGTGCCAGCAGTTACTCGAGCGGGGGCGAGGGTAACTATGGCTACACCTTC
TRBJ2-1	TRBV5-1	-	few	CASSFMNEQFF	TGCGCCAGCAGCTTCATGAATGAGCAGTTCTTC
TRBJ1-6	TRBV12-3/TRBV12-4	TRBD1	-	CASTLTGGSPLHF	TGTGCCAGCACCTTGACAGGGGGATCACCCCTCCACTTT
TRBJ2-7	TRBV20-1	-	few	CSASRQHSYEQYF	TGCAGTGCTAGCCGGCAGCACTCCTACGAGCAGTACTTC
TRBJ1-2	TRBV27	TRBD1	-	CASSLSPLGQGGYTF	TGTGCCAGCAGTTTATCTCCCCTGGGACAGGGGGGCTACACCTTC
TRBJ2-2	TRBV5-6	-	few	CASSSGWATSGELFF	TGTGCCAGCAGCTCGGGCTGGGCCACAAGCGGGGAGCTGTTTTTT
TRBJ1-1	TRBV4-3	-	many	CASSQVGRGAEAFF	TGCGCCAGCAGCCAAGTGGGGCGGGGGGCTGAAGCTTTCTTT
TRBJ1-2	TRBV12-3/TRBV12-4	-	few	CASSSQGVDGYTF	TGTGCCAGCAGTTCCCAGGGCGTGGATGGCTACACCTTC
TRBJ1-1	TRBV6-4	-	many	CASSDGVNTEAFF	TGTGCCAGCAGTGATGGGGTGAACACTGAAGCTTTCTTT
TRBJ2-5	TRBV5-1	TRBD2	many	CASSPEGRGSLETQYF	TGCGCCAGCAGCCCCGAGGGGCGGGGGTCCTTGGAGACCCAGTACTTC
TRBJ2-5	TRBV6-1	TRBD1	few	CATRDRVGQETQYF	TGTGCCACTCGGGACAGGGTGGGCCAAGAGACCCAGTACTTC
TRBJ1-4	TRBV5-1	-	-	CASSLNSKGGDEKLFF	TGCGCCAGCAGCTTGAATTCAAAAGGGGGGGATGAAAAACTGTTTTTT
TRBJ1-2	TRBV29-1	TRBD1	-	CSVAGVYLQGTSGYTF	TGCAGCGTTGCGGGGGTCTACCTACAGGGGACTAGCGGCTACACCTTC
TRBJ2-5	TRBV20-1	-	few	CSARDRKAGLETQYF	TGCAGTGCTAGGGACCGTAAAGCGGGTTTGGAGACCCAGTACTTC
TRBJ2-1	TRBV18	-	-	CASSPQGVSNEQFF	TGTGCCAGCTCACCACAGGGAGTTAGCAATGAGCAGTTCTTC